This TCR beta chain comes out of a study of T cells in Graves' hyperthyroidism and ophthalmopathy. Study findings and constraints: Separation of ophthalmopathy from stable hyperthyroidism was achieved by a 13 V-J model.

With 6 bases clipped from V and 2 bases from J, the junction kept 4 bases outside the gene matches. The CDR3 extends over 15 amino acids. Germline-derived CDR1 and CDR2 are MNHEY and SMNVEV (reference sequence). Patients were excluded for uncontrolled infection, other autoimmune disease, pregnancy or lactation. What was amplified from RNA transcripts were TCR beta CDR3 regions. During a first-round RT-PCR of the TCR CDR3, the HTBI primer set was used. Via MiXCR, TCRdb re-called the multiplex PCR reads, giving one row per CDR3 protein. The sample carries hundreds of thousands of distinct CDR3 sequences, about 16% recorded once. This clonotype was seen repeatedly, ten times or more. Antigen unknown.

The sample taken for sequencing was blood. V gene TRBV27 combines with J gene TRBJ2-2, with 9 nucleotides matching TRBD2. The receptor was isolated from a woman between 18 and 29 years old with Graves' ophthalmopathy. CDR3 DNA sequence: TGTGCCAGCAGGAGACTAGCGGACAACACCGGGGAGCTGTTTTTT. Translation: CASRRLADNTGELFF.